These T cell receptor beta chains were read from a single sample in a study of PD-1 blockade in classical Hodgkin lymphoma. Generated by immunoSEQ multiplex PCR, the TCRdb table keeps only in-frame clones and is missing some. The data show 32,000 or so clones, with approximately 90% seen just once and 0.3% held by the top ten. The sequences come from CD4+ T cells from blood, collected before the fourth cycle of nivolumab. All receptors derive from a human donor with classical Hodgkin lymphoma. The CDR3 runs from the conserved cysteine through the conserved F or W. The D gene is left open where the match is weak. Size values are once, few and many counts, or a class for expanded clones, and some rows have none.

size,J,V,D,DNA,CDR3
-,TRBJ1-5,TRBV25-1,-,TGTGCCAGCAGTGAATACGGGTTTAGCAATCAGCCCCAGCATTTT,CASSEYGFSNQPQHF
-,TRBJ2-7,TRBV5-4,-,TGTGCCAGCAGCTTCTCTTCCGAGCAGTACTTC,CASSFSSEQYF
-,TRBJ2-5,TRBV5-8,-,TGTGCCAGCAGCTTCGAGGCCCAGCGGGAGACCCAGTACTTC,CASSFEAQRETQYF
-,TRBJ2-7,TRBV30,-,TGTGCCTGGAGTGTAAACAGGCGGCGCTACGAGCAGTACTTC,CAWSVNRRRYEQYF
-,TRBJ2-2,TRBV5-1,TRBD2,TGCGCCAGCAGCTTGGTATCGGGGGGACCCACCGGGGAGCTGTTTTTT,CASSLVSGGPTGELFF
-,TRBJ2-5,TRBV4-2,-,TGTGCCAGCAGCCAAGTAGGGGGGGCCGGACAAGAGACCCAGTACTTC,CASSQVGGAGQETQYF
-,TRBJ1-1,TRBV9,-,TGTGCCAGCAGCGTTCAGGGGAACACTGAAGCTTTCTTT,CASSVQGNTEAFF
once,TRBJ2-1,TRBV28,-,TGTGCCAGCAGTTTATCGGCGGGGCTGGTCAATGAGCAGTTCTTC,CASSLSAGLVNEQFF
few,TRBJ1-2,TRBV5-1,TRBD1,TGCGCCAGCAGTCCGACAGGGGGCCAACCTGATAACTATGGCTACACCTTC,CASSPTGGQPDNYGYTF
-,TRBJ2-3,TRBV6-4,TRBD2,TGTGCCAGCAGTGACCGGCCCTTACTAGCGGGAGGGACAGATACGCAGTATTTT,CASSDRPLLAGGTDTQYF
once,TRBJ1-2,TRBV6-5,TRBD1,TGTGCCAGCAGTTTTCGAGGGACAGGAATTAACTATGGCTACACCTTC,CASSFRGTGINYGYTF
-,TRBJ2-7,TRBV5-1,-,TGCGCCAGCAGCTTGGGGCAGGGGGGAAACGAGCAGTACTTC,CASSLGQGGNEQYF
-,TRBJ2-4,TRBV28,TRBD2,TGTGCCAGCAGTTTATGGGTATCGACTAGCGGGAGTTCTAAAAACATTCAGTACTTC,CASSLWVSTSGSSKNIQYF
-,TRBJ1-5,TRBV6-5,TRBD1,TGTGCCAGCCGATCCGGACAGGGGGACAATCAGCCCCAGCATTTT,CASRSGQGDNQPQHF
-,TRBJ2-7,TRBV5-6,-,TGTGCCAGCAGCGCGATGGTGACAGGGAGGTACGAGCAGTACTTC,CASSAMVTGRYEQYF
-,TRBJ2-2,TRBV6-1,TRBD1,TGTGCCAGCAGTGCGGGACAGGGCGGCCCTTTGGGGGAGCTGTTTTTT,CASSAGQGGPLGELFF
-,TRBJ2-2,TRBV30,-,TGTGCCTGGACGACGCAGAACACCGGGGAGCTGTTTTTT,CAWTTQNTGELFF
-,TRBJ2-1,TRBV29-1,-,TGCAGCGTTGCAGACAGAGGCTACAATGAGCAGTTCTTC,CSVADRGYNEQFF
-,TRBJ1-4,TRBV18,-,TGTGCCAGCTCACCCCGACAGGCTAATGAAAAACTGTTTTTT,CASSPRQANEKLFF
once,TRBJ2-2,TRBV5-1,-,TGCGCCAGCAGCTGGACAGCCGCGACGAACACCGGGGAGCTGTTTTTT,CASSWTAATNTGELFF
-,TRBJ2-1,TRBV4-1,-,TGCGCCAGCAGCCAAACCGAATATGAGCAGTTCTTC,CASSQTEYEQFF
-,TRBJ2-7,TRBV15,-,TGTGCCACCAGCAGAGATCGGGGCAGCTCCTACGAGCAGTACTTC,CATSRDRGSSYEQYF
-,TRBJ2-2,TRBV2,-,TGTGCCAGCAGTAGTCCGGGGGCCGGGGAGCTGTTTTTT,CASSSPGAGELFF
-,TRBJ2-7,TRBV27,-,TGTGCCAGCAGCCACGGGAACTCCGAGCAGTACTTC,CASSHGNSEQYF
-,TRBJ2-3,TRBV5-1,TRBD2,TGCGCCAGCAGCCCGGGACTAGCGTACACAGATACGCAGTATTTT,CASSPGLAYTDTQYF
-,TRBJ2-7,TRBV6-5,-,TGTGCCAGCAGTCTCGGGTCTGCCTACGAGCAGTACTTC,CASSLGSAYEQYF
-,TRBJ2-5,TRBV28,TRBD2,TGTGCCAGCAGTTTATTTCCTAGCGGTGAGACCCAGTACTTC,CASSLFPSGETQYF
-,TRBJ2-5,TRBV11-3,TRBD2,TGTGCCAGCAGCTTGGGGACTAGCAGAGAAGAGACCCAGTACTTC,CASSLGTSREETQYF
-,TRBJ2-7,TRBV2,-,TGTGCCAGCAGTGAAGGCGGCGGAAGGTCCTACGAGCAGTACTTC,CASSEGGGRSYEQYF
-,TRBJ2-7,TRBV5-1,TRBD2,TGCGCCAGCAGCCCGGGACTAGCGAATTCCTACGAGCAGTACTTC,CASSPGLANSYEQYF
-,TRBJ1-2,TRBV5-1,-,TGCGCCAGCAGCTTGGACAGCTATGGCTACACCTTC,CASSLDSYGYTF
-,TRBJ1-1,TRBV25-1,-,TGTGCCAGCAGTAGGGTGGGGGGGGACACTGAAGCTTTCTTT,CASSRVGGDTEAFF
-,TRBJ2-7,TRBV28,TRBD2,TGTGCCAGCAGTTTCACGGGACTAGCGGGAGGAAGCGCCTACGAGCAGTACTTC,CASSFTGLAGGSAYEQYF
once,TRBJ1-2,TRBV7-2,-,TGTGCCAGCAGCTTAGGTGGCTACACCTTC,CASSLGGYTF
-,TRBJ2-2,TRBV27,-,TGTGCCAGCACCAGGGCGGGGAACACCGGGGAGCTGTTTTTT,CASTRAGNTGELFF
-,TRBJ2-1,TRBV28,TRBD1,TGTGCCAGCGTAGACAGGGGTGGATACAATGAGCAGTTCTTC,CASVDRGGYNEQFF
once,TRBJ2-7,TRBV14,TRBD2,TGTGCCAGCAGCCAGAGGAGACTAGCGGACAGCTCCTACGAGCAGTACTTC,CASSQRRLADSSYEQYF
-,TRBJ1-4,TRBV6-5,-,TGTGCCAGCAGTTCGGGACTTGGCCTTAATGAAAAACTGTTTTTT,CASSSGLGLNEKLFF
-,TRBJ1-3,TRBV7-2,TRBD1,TGTGCCAGCAGCTTAGTAGGGCAGGGGGCTGGAAACACCATATATTTT,CASSLVGQGAGNTIYF
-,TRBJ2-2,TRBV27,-,TGTGCCAGCACCACCGCGGCCAACACCGGGGAGCTGTTTTTT,CASTTAANTGELFF
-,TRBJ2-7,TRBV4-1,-,TGCGCCAGCAGCCAAGGTGTCTACGAGCAGTACTTC,CASSQGVYEQYF
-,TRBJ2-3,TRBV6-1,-,TGTGCCAGCAGTGAAGTTTGGCTTGGCAGTGCAGATACGCAGTATTTT,CASSEVWLGSADTQYF
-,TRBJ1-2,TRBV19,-,TGTGCCAGTAGTATGATTACTGCGAGGGGGACCTTTTACACCTTC,CASSMITARGTFYTF
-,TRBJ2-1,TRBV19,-,TGTGCCACCCATGACAGTTTCTACAATGAGCAGTTCTTC,CATHDSFYNEQFF
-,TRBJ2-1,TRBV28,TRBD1,TGTGCCAGCAGTCTACATCGACAGGGGATCTACAATGAGCAGTTCTTC,CASSLHRQGIYNEQFF
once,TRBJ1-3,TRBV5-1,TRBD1,TGCGCCAGCAGCTTGTTTACCGCAGGGGGCTCTGGAAACACCATATATTTT,CASSLFTAGGSGNTIYF
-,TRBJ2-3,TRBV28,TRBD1,TGTGCCAGCAGTCGCCCGGACAGGGCGACAGATACGCAGTATTTT,CASSRPDRATDTQYF
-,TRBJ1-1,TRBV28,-,TGTGCCAGCAGTTTCTTTGGGAACACTGAAGCTTTCTTT,CASSFFGNTEAFF
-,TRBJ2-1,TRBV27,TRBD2,TGTGCCAGCAGCCAGCGGGAGTACAATGAGCAGTTCTTC,CASSQREYNEQFF
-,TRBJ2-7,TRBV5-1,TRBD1,TGCGCCAGCAGCTTGGAGGGGGCCCCGGGGCCCTACGAGCAGTACTTC,CASSLEGAPGPYEQYF
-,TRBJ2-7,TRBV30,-,TGTGCCTGGAGTCCGAGAAGGTTAACCCTCCACGAGCAGTACTTC,CAWSPRRLTLHEQYF
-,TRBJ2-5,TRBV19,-,TGTGCCAGTAGTATAGGAGGGACTCAAGAGACCCAGTACTTC,CASSIGGTQETQYF
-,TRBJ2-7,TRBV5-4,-,TGTGCCAGCAGCTTGGGCCCTGGGTCCTACGAGCAGTACTTC,CASSLGPGSYEQYF
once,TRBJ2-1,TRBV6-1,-,TGTGCCAGCAGTGAGGTAGCGCAGTCTTACAATGAGCAGTTCTTC,CASSEVAQSYNEQFF
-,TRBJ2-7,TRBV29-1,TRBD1,TGCAGCGTCGGACAGGGGGGCGAGCAGTACTTC,CSVGQGGEQYF
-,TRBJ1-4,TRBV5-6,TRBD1,TGTGCCAGCAGTCCCGACAGGGGAGCAACTAATGAAAAACTGTTTTTT,CASSPDRGATNEKLFF
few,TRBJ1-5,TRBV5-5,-,TGTGCCAGCAGCCGGGGTGGGGGATCCGGAGGTCAGCCCCAGCATTTT,CASSRGGGSGGQPQHF
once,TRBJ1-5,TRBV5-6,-,TGTGCCAGCAGCTTGGGCAGGAATCAGCCCCAGCATTTT,CASSLGRNQPQHF
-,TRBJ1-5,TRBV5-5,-,TGTGCCAGCAGCCTCCAGGGCGATCAGCCCCAGCATTTT,CASSLQGDQPQHF